This TCR beta chain was profiled in a study of human T cells and chemical hapten exposure. With respect to this clonotype: The antigen remains unidentified.

Time point indicated: pre-sensitization, week 0. Treatment noted: therapeutic diphenylcyclopropenone sensitization with weekly scalp DPC. Findings and limits, study-wide: PT1 expanded TCR counts and patch test score were linked, and their correlation was positive. Expanded TCRs made up significantly more big CDR3 similarity clusters than controls did.

The library labeled individual cDNA molecules by adding unique molecular identifiers to them. MiXCR, run by TCRdb on the RACE reads, gives a single entry per CDR3 protein. Of about 250,000 distinct CDR3 sequences listed, over 7.5% were seen once; the top ten hold roughly 1.2%. The V end lost 0 bases, the J end lost 6 bases, and 11 bases lay between the germline ends. This CDR3 is built from 15 residues. Per the germline V gene, CDR1 is MNHEY and CDR2 is SVGAGI. This chain joins TRBV6-5 and TRBJ2-2; D perhaps matches TRBD1 (6 bases). The sequenced sample was whole blood, obtained in connection with sensitization to the hapten diphenylcyclopropenone (DPC). The sequence was collected from a man aged 18 to 29 with alopecia areata. Some clones in this sample may be carry-over from other donors' samples. CDR3 sequence reads: CASSYSTRGAGELFF. CDR3 coding DNA: TGTGCCAGCAGTTACTCGACCAGGGGTGCCGGGGAGCTGTTTTTT.